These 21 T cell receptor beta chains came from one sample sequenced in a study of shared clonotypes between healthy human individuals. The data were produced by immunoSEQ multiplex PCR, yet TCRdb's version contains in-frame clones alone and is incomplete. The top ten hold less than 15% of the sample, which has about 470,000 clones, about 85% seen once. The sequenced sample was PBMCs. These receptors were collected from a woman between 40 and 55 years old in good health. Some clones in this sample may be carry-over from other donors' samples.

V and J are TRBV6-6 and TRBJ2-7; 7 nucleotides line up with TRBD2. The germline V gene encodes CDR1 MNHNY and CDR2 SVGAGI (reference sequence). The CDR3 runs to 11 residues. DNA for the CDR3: TGTGAGACTAGCTTTTCCTACGAGCAGTACTTC. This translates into CETSFSYEQYF.

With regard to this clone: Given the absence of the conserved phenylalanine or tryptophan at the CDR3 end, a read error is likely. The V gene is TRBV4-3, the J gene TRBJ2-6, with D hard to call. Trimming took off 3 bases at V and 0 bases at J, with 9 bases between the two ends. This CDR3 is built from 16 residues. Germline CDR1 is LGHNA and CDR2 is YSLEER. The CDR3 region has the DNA TGCGCCAGCAGCCACATACTTAGCTCTGGGGCCAACGTCCTGACTTCC. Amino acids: CASSHILSSGANVLTS.

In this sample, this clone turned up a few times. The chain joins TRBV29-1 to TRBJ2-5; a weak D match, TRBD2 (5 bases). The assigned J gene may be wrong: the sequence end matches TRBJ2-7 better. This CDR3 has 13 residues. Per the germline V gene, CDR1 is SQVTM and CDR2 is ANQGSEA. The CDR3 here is CSVATTGNYEQYF. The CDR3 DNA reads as TGCAGCGTTGCAACTACGGGGAACTACGAGCAGTACTTC.

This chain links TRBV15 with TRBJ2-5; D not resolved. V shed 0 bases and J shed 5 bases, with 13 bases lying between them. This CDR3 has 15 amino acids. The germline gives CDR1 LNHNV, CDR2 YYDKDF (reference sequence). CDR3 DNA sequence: TGTGCCACCAGCAGAGACAAGTTATCCGGGGAGACCCAGTACTTC. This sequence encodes CATSRDKLSGETQYF.

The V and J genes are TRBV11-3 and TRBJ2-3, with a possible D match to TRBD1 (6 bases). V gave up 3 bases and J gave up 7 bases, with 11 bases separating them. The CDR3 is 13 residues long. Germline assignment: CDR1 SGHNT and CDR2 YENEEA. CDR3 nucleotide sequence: TGTGCCAGCAGCTTCAGGGGTAGAAATACGCAGTATTTT. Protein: CASSFRGRNTQYF. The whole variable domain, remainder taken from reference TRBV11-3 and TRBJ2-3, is EAGVVQSPRYKIIEKKQPVAFWCNPISGHNTLYWYLQNLGQGPELLIRYENEEAVDDSQLPKDRFSAERLKGVDSTLKIQPAELGDSAVYLCASSFRGRNTQYFGPGTRLTVL.

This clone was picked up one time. The CDR3 loop reads CASSLGGGRTDTQYF. Here the CDR3 DNA reads TGTGCCAGCAGCTTGGGAGGGGGACGCACAGATACGCAGTATTTT. V usage is TRBV5-4 and J usage is TRBJ2-3; D is possibly TRBD1 (6 bases). The germline gives CDR1 SGHNT, CDR2 YYREEE (reference sequence). Trimming stripped 0 bases from V and 1 base from J, with 9 bases between. CDR3 size: 15 residues.

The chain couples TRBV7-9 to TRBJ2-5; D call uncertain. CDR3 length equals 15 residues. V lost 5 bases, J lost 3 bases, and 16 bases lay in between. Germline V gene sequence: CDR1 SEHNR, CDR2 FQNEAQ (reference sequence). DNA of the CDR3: TGTGCCAGCAGCCCCATGGGGTCAAAAGAAGAGACCCAGTACTTC. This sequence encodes CASSPMGSKEETQYF.

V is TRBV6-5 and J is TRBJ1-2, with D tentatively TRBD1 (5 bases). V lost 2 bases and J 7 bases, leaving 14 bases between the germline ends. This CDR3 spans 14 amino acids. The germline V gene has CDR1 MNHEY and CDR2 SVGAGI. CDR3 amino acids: CASSYNGGAGGYTF. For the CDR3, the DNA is TGTGCCAGCAGTTACAACGGAGGGGCTGGTGGCTACACCTTC.

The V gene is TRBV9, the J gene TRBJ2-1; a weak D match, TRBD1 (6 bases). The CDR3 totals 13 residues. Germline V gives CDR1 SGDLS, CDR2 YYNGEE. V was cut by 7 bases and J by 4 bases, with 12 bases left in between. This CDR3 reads CASAKDSYNEQFF. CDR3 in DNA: TGTGCCAGCGCGAAGGACAGTTACAATGAGCAGTTCTTC.

The CDR3 coding sequence is TGTGCCAGCAGTTACGGCAGAAGCAATCAGCCCCAGCATTTT. Encoded protein: CASSYGRSNQPQHF. This chain links TRBV6-6 with TRBJ1-5; D is uncertain. In germline, CDR1 is MNHNY, CDR2 SVGAGI (reference sequence). Trimming pared 2 bases from V and 1 base from J, leaving 6 bases between. The CDR3 has 14 residues.

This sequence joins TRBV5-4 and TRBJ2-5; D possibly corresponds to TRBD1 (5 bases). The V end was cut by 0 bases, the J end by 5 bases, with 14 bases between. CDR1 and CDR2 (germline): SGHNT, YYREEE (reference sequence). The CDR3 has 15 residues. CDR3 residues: CASSLVPGFGETQYF. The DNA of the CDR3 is TGTGCCAGCAGCTTGGTACCAGGGTTCGGGGAGACCCAGTACTTC.

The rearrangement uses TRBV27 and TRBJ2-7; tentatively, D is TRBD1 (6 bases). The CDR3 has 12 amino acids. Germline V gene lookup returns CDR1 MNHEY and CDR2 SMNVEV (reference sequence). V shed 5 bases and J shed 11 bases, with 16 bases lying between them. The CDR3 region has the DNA TGTGCCAGCAGTGATACAGGGTACGGGGAGTACTTC. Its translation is CASSDTGYGEYF.

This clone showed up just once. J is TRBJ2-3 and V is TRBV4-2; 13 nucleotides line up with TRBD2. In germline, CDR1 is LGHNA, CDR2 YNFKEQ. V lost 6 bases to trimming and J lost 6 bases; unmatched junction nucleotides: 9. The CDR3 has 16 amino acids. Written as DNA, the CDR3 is TGTGCCAGCAGGCTCACTAGCGGGAGGGCTTCCGATACGCAGTATTTT. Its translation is CASRLTSGRASDTQYF.

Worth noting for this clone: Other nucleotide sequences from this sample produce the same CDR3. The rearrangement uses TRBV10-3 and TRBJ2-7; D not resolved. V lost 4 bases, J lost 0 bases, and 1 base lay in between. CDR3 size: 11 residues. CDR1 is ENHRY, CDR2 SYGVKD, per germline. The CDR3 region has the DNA TGTGCCATCAGTGTCTCCTACGAGCAGTACTTC. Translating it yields CAISVSYEQYF.

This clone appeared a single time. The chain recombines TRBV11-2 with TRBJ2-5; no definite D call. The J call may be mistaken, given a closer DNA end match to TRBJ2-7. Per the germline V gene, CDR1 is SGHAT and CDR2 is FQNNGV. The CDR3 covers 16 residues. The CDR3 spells CASSPWGSFSSYEQYF. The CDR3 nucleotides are TGTGCCAGCAGCCCCTGGGGTAGCTTCAGCTCCTACGAGCAGTACTTC.

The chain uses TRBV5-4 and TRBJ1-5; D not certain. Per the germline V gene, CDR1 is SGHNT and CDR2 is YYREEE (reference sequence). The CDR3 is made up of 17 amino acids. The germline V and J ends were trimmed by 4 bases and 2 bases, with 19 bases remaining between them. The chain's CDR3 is CASSPNFLIGGNQPQHF. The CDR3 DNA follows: TGTGCCAGCAGCCCCAACTTTCTTATTGGGGGCAATCAGCCCCAGCATTTT.

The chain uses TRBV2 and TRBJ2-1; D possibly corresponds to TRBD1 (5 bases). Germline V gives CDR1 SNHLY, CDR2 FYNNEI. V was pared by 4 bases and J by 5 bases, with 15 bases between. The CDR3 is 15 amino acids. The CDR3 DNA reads TGTGCCAGCAGTGGAACAGGAGCCCTTAACAATGAGCAGTTCTTC. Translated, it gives CASSGTGALNNEQFF.

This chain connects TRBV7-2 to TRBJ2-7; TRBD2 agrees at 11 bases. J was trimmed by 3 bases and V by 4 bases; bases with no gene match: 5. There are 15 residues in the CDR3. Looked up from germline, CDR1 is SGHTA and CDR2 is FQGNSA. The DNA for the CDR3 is TGTGCCAGCAGCTACAGACTAGCGGGAAACTACGAGCAGTACTTC. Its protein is CASSYRLAGNYEQYF.

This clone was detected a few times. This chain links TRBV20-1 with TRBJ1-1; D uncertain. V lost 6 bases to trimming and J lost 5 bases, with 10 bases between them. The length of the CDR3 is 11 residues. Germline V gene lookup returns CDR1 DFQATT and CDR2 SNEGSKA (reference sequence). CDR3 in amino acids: CSARTGTEAFF. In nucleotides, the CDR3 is TGCAGTGCCAGGACCGGGACTGAAGCTTTCTTT.

The CDR3 protein is CASSYTQDRGRNGYTF. Here the CDR3 DNA reads TGTGCCAGCAGTTACACCCAGGACAGGGGCAGGAATGGCTACACCTTC. This chain joins TRBV6-5 and TRBJ1-2, with 9 bases identical to TRBD1. In germline, CDR1 is MNHEY, CDR2 SVGAGI. This CDR3 contains 16 residues. Trimming took 2 bases from V and 6 from J; bases not matched to a gene: 10.

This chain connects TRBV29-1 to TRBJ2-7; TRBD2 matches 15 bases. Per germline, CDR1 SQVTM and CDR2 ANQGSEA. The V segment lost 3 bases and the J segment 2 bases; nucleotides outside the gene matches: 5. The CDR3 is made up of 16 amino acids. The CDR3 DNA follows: TGCAGCGTTGATGGACTAGCGGGAGGGGCAACCTACGAGCAGTACTTC. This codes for CSVDGLAGGATYEQYF.